This T cell receptor (beta chain) was recorded in a study of shared clonotypes between healthy human individuals. Selected positively for CCR7 and CD45RO-negative, naive CD8 cells excluded terminally differentiated effector memory CD45RA+ cells. The method was immunoSEQ multiplex PCR; TCRdb's version includes in-frame clones alone and lacks a portion of them. The sample contains more than 2 million clones, about 94% of which appear only once. CDR3 length equals 15 residues. Germline assignment: CDR1 SEHNR and CDR2 FQNEAQ (reference sequence). With 4 bases removed from V and 4 bases from J, the gap between germline ends came to 16 bases.

J is TRBJ1-1 and V is TRBV7-9; D may be TRBD1 (6 bases). This receptor was obtained from a man younger than 35 in good health. Some clones in this sample may be carry-over from other donors' samples. Sequenced input: naive CD8+ T cells from PBMCs. CDR3 region: CASSYSPGAITEAFF. In DNA, the CDR3 is TGTGCCAGCAGCTATAGCCCAGGGGCTATCACTGAAGCTTTCTTT. Filled out from reference TRBV7-9 and TRBJ1-1, the complete variable domain reads DTGVSQNPRHKITKRGQNVTFRCDPISEHNRLYWYRQTLGQGPEFLTYFQNEAQLEKSRLLSDRFSAERPKGSFSTLEIQRTEQGDSAMYLCASSYSPGAITEAFFGQGTRLTVV.